This T cell receptor beta chain was sequenced for a study of blood T cells in healthy people across ages. The germline V gene encodes CDR1 SGHVS and CDR2 FQNEAQ. There are 16 residues in the CDR3. For the second PCR, which ran for 7 to 11 cycles, a sample-barcoded 5' primer and a J-beta primer mix were used. A 12-random-nucleotide template-switch adaptor tagged each cDNA molecule. TCRdb reprocessed the 5' RACE reads with MiXCR, giving one entry per CDR3 protein. The sample consists of some 1.4 million distinct CDR3 sequences, 42% of them appearing once. This clonotype was counted a few times. Germline is not matched at one junction end, which may reflect a read error. Those donating, healthy Caucasian individuals from Russia, were aged 6 to 90.

The rearrangement joins TRBV7-8 to TRBJ2-1, with 10 bases matching TRBD2. Sequenced: blood. This receptor was taken from a woman aged 18-35 years in good health. This chain's CDR3 is CASSVPLAGVYNGQFF. CDR3 in DNA: TGTGCCAGCAGCGTCCCCCTAGCGGGGGTCTACAATGGGCAGTTCTTC. Drawing the rest from reference TRBV7-8 and TRBJ2-1, the complete variable domain is GAGVSQSPRYKVAKRGQDVALRCDPISGHVSLFWYQQALGQGPEFLTYFQNEAQLDKSGLPSDRFFAERPEGSVSTLKIQRTQQEDSAVYLCASSVPLAGVYNGQFFGPGTRLTVL.